This TCR beta chain was profiled in a study of long-term antiretroviral therapy in people with HIV. This clone appeared once. They ran version v3.0 of the immunoSEQ assay at survey level. Measured with immunoSEQ multiplex PCR; TCRdb has only the in-frame clones, and not every one. The sample carries about 25,000 clones, roughly 84% recorded once. Germline loops: CDR1 SNHLY, CDR2 FYNNEI. The CDR3 sequence is 14 residues long. Trimming cost V 5 bases and J 5 bases; bases outside gene matches: 8. The specimen was unsorted PBMCs, collected 4.2 to 4.5 years after starting antiretroviral therapy. This chain links TRBV2 with TRBJ1-1; 7 bases match TRBD1. The sequence came from a man under 40 with HIV. The CDR3 nucleotides are TGTGCCAGCAGTCCCGACAGGGAATCAACTGAAGCTTTCTTT. It is translated as CASSPDRESTEAFF.